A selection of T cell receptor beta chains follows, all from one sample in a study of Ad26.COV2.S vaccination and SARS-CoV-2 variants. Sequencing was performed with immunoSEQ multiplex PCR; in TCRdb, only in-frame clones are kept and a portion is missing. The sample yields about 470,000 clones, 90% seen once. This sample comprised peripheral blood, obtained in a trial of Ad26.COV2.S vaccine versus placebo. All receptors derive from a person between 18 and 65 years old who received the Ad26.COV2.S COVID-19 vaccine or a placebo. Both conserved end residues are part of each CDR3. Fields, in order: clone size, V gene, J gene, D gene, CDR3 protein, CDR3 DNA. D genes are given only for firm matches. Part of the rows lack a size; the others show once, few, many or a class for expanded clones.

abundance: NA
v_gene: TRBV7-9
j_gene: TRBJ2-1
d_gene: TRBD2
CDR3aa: CASSSLAGSSYNEQFF
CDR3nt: TGTGCCAGCAGCTCGTTAGCGGGAAGCTCCTACAATGAGCAGTTCTTC

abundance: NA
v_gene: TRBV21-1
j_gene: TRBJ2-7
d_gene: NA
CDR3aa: CASSKAERVPGGLTYEQYF
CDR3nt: TGTGCCAGCAGCAAAGCGGAAAGGGTCCCAGGGGGCTTAACCTACGAGCAGTACTTC

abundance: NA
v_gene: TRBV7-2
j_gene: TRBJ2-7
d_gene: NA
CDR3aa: CASSPNGPELTYEQYF
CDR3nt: TGTGCCAGCAGCCCCAACGGTCCCGAATTAACCTACGAGCAGTACTTC

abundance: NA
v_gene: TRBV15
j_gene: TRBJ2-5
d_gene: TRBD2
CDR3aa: CATRAPSSGSLQETQYF
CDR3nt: TGTGCCACCAGGGCTCCGTCTAGCGGGAGCCTCCAAGAGACCCAGTACTTC

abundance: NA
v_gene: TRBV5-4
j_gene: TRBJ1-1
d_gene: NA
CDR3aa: CASSFQGPLNTEAFF
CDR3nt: TGTGCCAGCAGCTTCCAGGGCCCCCTTAACACTGAAGCTTTCTTT

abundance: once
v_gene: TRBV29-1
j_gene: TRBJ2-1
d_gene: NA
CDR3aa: CSVEGAGSYNEQFF
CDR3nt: TGCAGCGTTGAAGGGGCGGGATCGTACAATGAGCAGTTCTTC

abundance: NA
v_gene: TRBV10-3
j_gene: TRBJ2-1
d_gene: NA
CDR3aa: CATRGSYNEQFF
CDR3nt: TGTGCCACCCGGGGCTCCTACAATGAGCAGTTCTTC

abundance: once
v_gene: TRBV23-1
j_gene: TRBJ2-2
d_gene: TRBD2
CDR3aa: CAPPPSGRADTGELFF
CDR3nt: TGCGCCCCGCCACCGTCCGGGAGGGCCGACACCGGGGAGCTGTTTTTT

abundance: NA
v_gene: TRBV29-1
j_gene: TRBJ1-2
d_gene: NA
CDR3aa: CSVSGGPNYGYTF
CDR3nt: TGCAGCGTTTCGGGGGGCCCTAACTATGGCTACACCTTC

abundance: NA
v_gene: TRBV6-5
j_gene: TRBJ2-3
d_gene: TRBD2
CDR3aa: CASSYSPTSGRDTQYF
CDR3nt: TGTGCCAGCAGTTACTCCCCTACTAGCGGGAGAGATACGCAGTATTTT

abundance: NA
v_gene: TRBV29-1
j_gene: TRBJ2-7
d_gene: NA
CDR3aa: CSATATGSSYEQYF
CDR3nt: TGCAGCGCCACAGCGACCGGGAGCTCCTACGAGCAGTACTTC

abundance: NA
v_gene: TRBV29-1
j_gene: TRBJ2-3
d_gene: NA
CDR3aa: CSVKWGPSTDTQYF
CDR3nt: TGCAGCGTTAAGTGGGGACCTAGCACAGATACGCAGTATTTT

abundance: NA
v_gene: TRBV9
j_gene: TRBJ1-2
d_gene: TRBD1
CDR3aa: CASSVTGRGQENYGYTF
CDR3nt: TGTGCCAGCAGCGTAACGGGCAGGGGGCAGGAAAACTATGGCTACACCTTC

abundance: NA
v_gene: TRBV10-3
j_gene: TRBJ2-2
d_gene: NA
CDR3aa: CAISAPDRNTGELFF
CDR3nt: TGTGCCATCAGTGCACCGGACAGGAACACCGGGGAGCTGTTTTTT

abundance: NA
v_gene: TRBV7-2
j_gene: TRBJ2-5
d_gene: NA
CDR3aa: CASSSEGTSPFQTQYF
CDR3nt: TGTGCCAGCAGCTCCGAGGGGACCTCGCCGTTCCAGACCCAGTACTTC

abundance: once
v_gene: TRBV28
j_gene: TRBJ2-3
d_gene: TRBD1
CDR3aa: CASSQGVTDTQYF
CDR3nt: TGTGCCAGCAGTCAGGGGGTGACAGATACGCAGTATTTT

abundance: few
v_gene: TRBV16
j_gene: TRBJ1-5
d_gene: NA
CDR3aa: CASSLYSNQPQHF
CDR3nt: TGTGCCAGCAGCCTTTATAGCAATCAGCCCCAGCATTTT

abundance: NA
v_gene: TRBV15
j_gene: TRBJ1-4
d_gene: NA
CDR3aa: CATSIPATNEKLFF
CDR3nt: TGTGCCACCAGCATACCTGCAACTAATGAAAAACTGTTTTTT

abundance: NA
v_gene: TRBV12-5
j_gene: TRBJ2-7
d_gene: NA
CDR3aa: CASGLGRWTYEQYF
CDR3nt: TGTGCTAGTGGTCTGGGACGTTGGACCTACGAGCAGTACTTC

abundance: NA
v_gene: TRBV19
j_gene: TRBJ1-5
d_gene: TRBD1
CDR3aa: CASSTIRDREQPQHF
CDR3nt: TGTGCCAGTAGTACCATCCGGGACAGGGAACAGCCCCAGCATTTT

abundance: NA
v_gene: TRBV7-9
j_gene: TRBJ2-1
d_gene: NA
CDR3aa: CASSLEVSEQFF
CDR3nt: TGTGCCAGCAGCTTAGAGGTTTCTGAGCAGTTCTTC

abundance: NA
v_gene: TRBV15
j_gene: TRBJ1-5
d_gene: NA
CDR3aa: CATSIRLEYSNQPQHF
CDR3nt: TGTGCCACCAGCATCCGGCTAGAGTATAGCAATCAGCCCCAGCATTTT